This T cell receptor beta chain originates from a study of Graves' ophthalmopathy and Graves' hyperthyroidism. Overall study context: The term stable hyperthyroidism indicated an absence of ophthalmopathy within 18 months of follow-up.

The study's findings and limits: Between ophthalmopathy and stable hyperthyroidism, a 13-signature model drew a separation with 87.88% sensitivity and roughly 80% specificity. Blood repertoires reportedly contained most expanded thyroid clonotypes above 0.001 frequency.

Germline V gene lookup returns CDR1 LNHNV and CDR2 YYDKDF (reference sequence). CDR3 length equals 16 residues. Using RNA transcripts, the TCR beta CDR3 regions were amplified. Investigators did first-round RT-PCR with HTBI primers, then second-round multiplex PCR. TCRdb re-called the multiplex PCR reads with MiXCR, one entry per CDR3 protein. The table shows approximately 1.2 million distinct CDR3 sequences, with roughly two fifths occurring only once. Hyperthyroidism was new, under 2 months, in patients aged 18 to 65. This clonotype was detected ten times or more. Its antigen is unknown. At one of its ends the junction is not consistent with the germline gene, which may arise from a read error.

This TCR was sampled from an adult man with Graves' hyperthyroidism. Material: peripheral blood or thyroid tissue (not recorded which). This chain connects TRBV15 to TRBJ2-5, with D tentatively TRBD1 or TRBD2 (5 bases each). The DNA of the CDR3 is TGTGCCACCAGCAGAGATTGGGGCGAGGGGCAAGAGGCCCAGTACTTC. Amino acids: CATSRDWGEGQEAQYF. The full variable domain, in which reference TRBV15 and TRBJ2-5 provide the parts outside the CDR3, is DAMVIQNPRYQVTQFGKPVTLSCSQTLNHNVMYWYQQKSSQAPKLLFHYYDKDFNNEADTPDNFQSRRPNTSFCFLDIRSPGLGDTAMYLCATSRDWGEGQEAQYFGPGTRLLVL.